The next 2 T cell receptor beta chains were all read from a single sample in a study of early T cells in non-severe SARS-CoV-2 infection. TCRdb re-called the 5' RACE reads with MiXCR, one entry per CDR3 protein. Of 90,000 to 120,000 distinct CDR3 sequences in the sample, 11% are singletons; the top ten hold more than 6.5%. The sequenced sample was whole blood. The receptors stem from an adult who was a healthcare worker with PCR-confirmed SARS-CoV-2 infection or an uninfected control (not recorded which).

This clonotype was seen a handful of times. This chain joins TRBV2 and TRBJ2-7; weak D call: TRBD2 (6 bases). The CDR3 spans 13 residues. Germline CDR1 and CDR2: SNHLY and FYNNEI. V lost 6 bases to trimming and J lost 3 bases, with 12 bases between them. The CDR3 loop is CASSRGTFYEQYF. The CDR3 region has the DNA TGTGCCAGCAGCCGTGGGACTTTCTACGAGCAGTACTTC.

The chain recombines TRBV3-1 with TRBJ2-1; 7 bases agree with TRBD2. Germline V gives CDR1 LGHDT, CDR2 YNNKEL (reference sequence). The CDR3 has 16 amino acids. The trim removed 5 bases at V and 3 bases at J, leaving 10 bases unmatched. This chain's CDR3 is CASSARDYGVYNEQFF. The CDR3 DNA follows: TGTGCCAGCAGCGCGCGGGACTATGGGGTCTACAATGAGCAGTTCTTC.